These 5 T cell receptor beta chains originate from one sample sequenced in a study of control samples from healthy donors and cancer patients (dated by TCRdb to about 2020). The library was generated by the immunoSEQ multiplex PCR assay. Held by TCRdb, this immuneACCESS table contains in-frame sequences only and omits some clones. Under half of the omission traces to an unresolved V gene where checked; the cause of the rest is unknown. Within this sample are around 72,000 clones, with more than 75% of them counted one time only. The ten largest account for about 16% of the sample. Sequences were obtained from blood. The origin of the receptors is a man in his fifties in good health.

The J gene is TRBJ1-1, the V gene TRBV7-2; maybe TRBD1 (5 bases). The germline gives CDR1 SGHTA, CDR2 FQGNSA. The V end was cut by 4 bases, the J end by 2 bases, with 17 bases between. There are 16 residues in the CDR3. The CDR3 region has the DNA TGTGCCAGCAGCTCACAGGCCGCGTATTCCAACACTGAAGCTTTCTTT. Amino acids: CASSSQAAYSNTEAFF.

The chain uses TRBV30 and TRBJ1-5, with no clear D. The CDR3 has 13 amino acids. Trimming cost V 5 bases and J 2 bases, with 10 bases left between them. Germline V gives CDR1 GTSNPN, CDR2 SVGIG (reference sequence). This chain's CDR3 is CAWSQRGNQPQHF. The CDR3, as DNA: TGTGCCTGGTCCCAGAGAGGCAATCAGCCCCAGCATTTT.

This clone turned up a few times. As DNA, the CDR3 is TGTGCCTGGAGAGGAAACAGTAATCAGCCCCAGCATTTT. It specifies CAWRGNSNQPQHF. V and J are TRBV30 and TRBJ1-5; no firm D call. Germline V gene lookup returns CDR1 GTSNPN and CDR2 SVGIG (reference sequence). This CDR3 spans 13 amino acids. The V and J ends lost 3 bases and 4 bases respectively, with 10 bases between them.

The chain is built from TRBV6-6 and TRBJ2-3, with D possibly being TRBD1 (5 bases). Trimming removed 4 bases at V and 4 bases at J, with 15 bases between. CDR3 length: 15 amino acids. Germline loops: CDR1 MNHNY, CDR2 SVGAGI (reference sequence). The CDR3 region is CASSFQGQRADTQYF. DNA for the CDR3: TGTGCCAGCAGTTTCCAGGGTCAGAGAGCAGATACGCAGTATTTT.

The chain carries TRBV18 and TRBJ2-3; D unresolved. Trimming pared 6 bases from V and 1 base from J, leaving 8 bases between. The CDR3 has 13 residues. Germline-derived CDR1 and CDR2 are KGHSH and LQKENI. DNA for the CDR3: TGTGCCAGCTCGCTGGGCGGCACAGATACGCAGTATTTT. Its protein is CASSLGGTDTQYF.